This TCR beta chain was profiled in a study of vaccination effects on CD4 cells after COVID-19. Study-level points and caveats: Limitations: small convalescent group and missing early post-infection timepoints. In the late period after vaccination, infection- and vaccine-induced clones contracted markedly.

This CDR3 contains 17 residues. V was pared by 3 bases and J by 1 base, with 9 bases of the junction left unmatched. Germline-derived CDR1 and CDR2 are KGHSH and LQKENI. Points on this clone: Its cognate antigen is unknown.

Cells that had been cultured for ten to eleven days were the source of isolated CD4+ T cells. Two-dose vaccination with either BNT162b2 or mRNA-1273 was given to the participants. At days 3 and 7, half of the medium was exchanged for IL-2 medium. Data came from immunoSEQ multiplex PCR; TCRdb stores just in-frame clones and leaves some out. The sample has approximately 66,000 clones; around 85% are singletons. The TCR sequence derives from a human donor who received a COVID-19 vaccine. V gene TRBV18 combines with J gene TRBJ1-1, with 9 positions matching TRBD1. This sample comprised CD4+ T cells from PBMCs cultured without peptide, obtained after COVID-19 vaccination. CDR3 in DNA: TGTGCCAGCTCACCGCCGAGGGGACAGGGAGAGAACACTGAAGCTTTCTTT. Protein: CASSPPRGQGENTEAFF.